This TCR beta chain was sequenced in a study of blood T cell repertoires in COVID-19. Turning to the study itself: Sites in the United States, Italy and Spain provided acute and convalescent COVID-19 samples. T cells, B-cell-depleted T cells, or PBMCs provided the cDNA or gDNA that served as material.

The CDR3 spans 19 residues. Original processing notes: Amplification with reference gene primers provided the estimates of nucleated cell counts. Profiling relied on immunoSEQ multiplex PCR, and the TCRdb table lists in-frame clones only, not all of them. The V and J calls and clone size come from that table; D and trimming were worked out from the DNA. There are approximately 210,000 clones in the sample; around 82% occur only once, and under 3% lies in the top ten. This clonotype was obtained from a man aged 45-65 years with active or convalescent COVID-19. Sequencing was carried out using peripheral blood. The chain links TRBV21-1 to TRBJ2-3; no check of the table's D call, TRBD1, against the DNA was made. TRBV21-1 is a recognized pseudogene. Here the CDR3 reads CASSKEGLDILVGTDTQYF. The DNA for the CDR3 is TGTGCCAGCAGCAAAGAAGGGCTGGACATTCTAGTGGGTACAGATACGCAGTATTTT.